The present entry profiles one T cell receptor (beta chain) with its context. Antigen specificity is unknown. This table comes from immunoSEQ multiplex PCR, and its TCRdb copy is limited to in-frame clones, with some not included. Of 70,000 or so clones listed, approximately 77% are singletons. This entry belongs to a study of vaccination effects on CD4 cells after COVID-19. Study-wide findings and caveats: By a late point after vaccination, infection- and vaccine-induced clones had shrunk markedly through clonal contraction.

The CDR3 loop spans 11 amino acids. CDR1 is SGHTA, CDR2 FQGNSA, per germline. V was trimmed by 8 bases and J by 7 bases, leaving 8 bases between them. Cells that had been cultured for 10 days were the source of isolated CD4+ T cells. Testing of the vaccine recipients showed negative nucleocapsid antibodies and no prior SARS-CoV-2 infection. This sequence joins TRBV7-2 and TRBJ2-2; D not certain. The receptor's source is a human donor who received a COVID-19 vaccine. This specimen consisted of CD4+ T cells from PBMCs cultured without peptide, obtained before COVID-19 vaccination. The CDR3, as DNA: TGTGCCAGCCACCGATACGGGGAGCTGTTTTTT. This gives the protein CASHRYGELFF.